These 18 T cell receptor beta chains originate from one sample sequenced in a study of cytomegalovirus exposure and HLA in healthy donors. PCR employed 60 Vbeta and 13 Jbeta primers. Sequenced by immunoSEQ multiplex PCR; TCRdb stores in-frame clones only, minus some. Of roughly 110,000 clones detected, about 80% appear once; the ten largest clones hold around 7.4%. The sample was PBMCs. The receptors originated from a man aged 25 to 40 in good health and CMV-seronegative.

Only one count was recorded for this clone. This chain connects TRBV5-8 to TRBJ2-7; D is uncertain. V lost 1 base to trimming and J lost 4 bases, with 6 bases between them. CDR1 and CDR2 (germline): SGHTS, YDEGEE. This CDR3 region has 12 residues. CDR3 nucleotide sequence: TGTGCCAGCAGCTTGTCGGTTTACGAGCAGTACTTC. Translated, it gives CASSLSVYEQYF.

This chain joins TRBV9 and TRBJ1-3, with D perhaps matching TRBD1 (5 bases). V gave up 0 bases and J gave up 5 bases, with 12 bases separating them. This CDR3 comprises 15 residues. Germline CDR1 SGDLS, CDR2 YYNGEE. The CDR3 coding sequence is TGTGCCAGCAGCGTAGAGTCGAAGGGGAGAAACACCATATATTTT. Translating it yields CASSVESKGRNTIYF. Combining the CDR3 with reference TRBV9 and TRBJ1-3 gives the whole variable domain DSGVTQTPKHLITATGQRVTLRCSPRSGDLSVYWYQQSLDQGLQFLIQYYNGEERAKGNILERFSAQQFPDLHSELNLSSLELGDSALYFCASSVESKGRNTIYFGEGSWLTVV.

The chain links TRBV4-1 to TRBJ1-2, with D unresolved. Deletions cut 0 bases from V and 3 bases from J, with 20 bases between. This CDR3 has 18 residues. The germline V gene has CDR1 MGHRA and CDR2 YSYEKL. CDR3 DNA sequence: TGCGCCAGCAGCCAAGATATCGGGGTCCAGGCTAGTTACTATGGCTACACCTTC. Amino acid sequence: CASSQDIGVQASYYGYTF.

The chain recombines TRBV29-1 with TRBJ2-1, with 7 bases matching TRBD1. The length of the CDR3 is 11 residues. J gave up 13 bases and V 6 bases, and 9 bases lay outside the gene matches. CDR1 and CDR2 (germline): SQVTM, ANQGSEA. The CDR3 here is CSVRVGTAQFF. The CDR3, as DNA: TGCAGCGTCAGGGTCGGGACAGCTCAGTTCTTC.

The V call is TRBV28, the J call TRBJ1-2; D possibly corresponds to TRBD1 (5 bases). CDR3 length: 16 amino acids. Germline CDR1 and CDR2: MDHEN and SYDVKM. V shed 0 bases and J shed 6 bases, with 17 bases lying between them. The CDR3 DNA reads TGTGCCAGCAGTTTATGGGGGGGGAACCCCTTTGATGGCTACACCTTC. Protein sequence: CASSLWGGNPFDGYTF.

Written as DNA, the CDR3 is TGCGCCAGCAGCGCGAGCGGGGGGGCCATCAATGAGCAGTTCTTC. This gives the protein CASSASGGAINEQFF. This chain connects TRBV10-2 to TRBJ2-1, with 10 bases aligning to TRBD2. With 6 bases clipped from V and 6 bases from J, the junction kept 8 bases outside the gene matches. Germline V lookup: CDR1 WSHSY, CDR2 SAAADI. This CDR3 contains 15 residues.

The chain is built from TRBV27 and TRBJ2-4; 7 positions agree with TRBD1. Per germline, CDR1 MNHEY and CDR2 SMNVEV (reference sequence). V lost 6 bases and J lost 7; bases outside the gene matches: 9. CDR3 length: 14 residues. CDR3 amino acids: CASSLNRGENIQYF. For the CDR3, the DNA is TGTGCCAGCAGCCTGAACAGGGGTGAGAACATTCAGTACTTC.

V and J are TRBV6-1 and TRBJ2-7, with 7 bases aligning to TRBD1. With V trimmed by 5 bases and J by 1 base, 2 bases remained unmatched. The CDR3 contains 13 residues. Looked up from germline, CDR1 is MNHNS and CDR2 is SASEGT. CDR3 region: CASSRDRSYEQYF. Here the CDR3 DNA reads TGTGCCAGCAGTCGGGACAGATCCTACGAGCAGTACTTC.

The chain employs TRBV5-1 and TRBJ2-5; D is unclear. The CDR3 has 14 amino acids. V lost 1 base, J lost 1 base, and 8 bases lay in between. Germline V gives CDR1 SGHRS, CDR2 YFSETQ. The CDR3 DNA is TGCGCCAGCAGCTTGAATCAGGTCCAAGAGACCCAGTACTTC. It translates to CASSLNQVQETQYF.

This clone appeared a few times. This chain joins TRBV7-9 and TRBJ2-2; perhaps TRBD2 as D (7 bases). V was pared by 5 bases and J by 4 bases, with 11 bases between. CDR1 and CDR2 (germline): SEHNR, FQNEAQ (reference sequence). The CDR3 contains 14 residues. CDR3 sequence: CASSLRGGTGELFF. In nucleotides, the CDR3 is TGTGCCAGCAGCCTGAGGGGGGGCACCGGGGAGCTGTTTTTT.

The V and J genes are TRBV7-9 and TRBJ2-5, with 8 bases matching TRBD2. J lost 1 base, V lost 5 bases, and 3 bases had no gene match. The CDR3 consists of 14 residues. Germline CDR1 and CDR2: SEHNR and FQNEAQ (reference sequence). DNA for the CDR3: TGTGCCAGCAGCCTAAGCGGGGGCCAAGAGACCCAGTACTTC. This codes for CASSLSGGQETQYF. Complete variable domain (other parts from reference TRBV7-9 and TRBJ2-5): DTGVSQNPRHKITKRGQNVTFRCDPISEHNRLYWYRQTLGQGPEFLTYFQNEAQLEKSRLLSDRFSAERPKGSFSTLEIQRTEQGDSAMYLCASSLSGGQETQYFGPGTRLLVL.

The J gene is TRBJ2-7, the V gene TRBV6-5, with a weak D call TRBD2 (5 bases). The V end lost 5 bases, the J end lost 7 bases, and 9 bases lay between the germline ends. CDR3 size: 11 residues. CDR1 is MNHEY and CDR2 is SVGAGI in the germline V gene. The CDR3 DNA is TGTGCCAGCAGTACCCCGGGAGAGCAGTACTTC. The encoded protein is CASSTPGEQYF.

This clone was counted between two and nine times. The chain links TRBV6-1 to TRBJ1-5; D might be TRBD1 (5 bases). The CDR3 spans 16 residues. V lost 1 base and J 0 bases, leaving 10 bases between the germline ends. Germline V CDR1 and CDR2: MNHNS, SASEGT. The CDR3 spells CASSEVQGRSNQPQHF. The CDR3 nucleotides are TGTGCCAGCAGTGAAGTTCAGGGTCGTAGCAATCAGCCCCAGCATTTT.

This chain joins TRBV5-4 and TRBJ2-3, with unresolved D. In germline, CDR1 is SGHNT, CDR2 YYREEE (reference sequence). The length of the CDR3 is 14 residues. The V and J ends lost 0 bases and 2 bases respectively, with 7 bases between them. CDR3 nucleotide sequence: TGTGCCAGCAGCTTGGCTACCCACACAGATACGCAGTATTTT. It is translated as CASSLATHTDTQYF.

The chain uses TRBV30 and TRBJ1-1; D is ambiguous. V dropped 0 bases and J dropped 1 base, with 6 bases sitting between them. The CDR3 has 13 residues. Germline-derived CDR1 and CDR2 are GTSNPN and SVGIG (reference sequence). The CDR3 loop reads CAWSVSQNTEAFF. The CDR3, as DNA: TGTGCCTGGAGTGTATCCCAGAACACTGAAGCTTTCTTT.

The V call is TRBV19, the J call TRBJ1-1, with D uncertain. The CDR3 extends over 13 amino acids. In germline, CDR1 is LNHDA, CDR2 SQIVND (reference sequence). The ends were cut back, 4 bases at V and 1 base at J, with 7 bases in the middle. CDR3: CASSTVRNTEAFF. CDR3 nucleotides: TGTGCCAGTAGTACTGTCCGGAACACTGAAGCTTTCTTT. Filled out from reference TRBV19 and TRBJ1-1, the complete variable domain reads DGGITQSPKYLFRKEGQNVTLSCEQNLNHDAMYWYRQDPGQGLRLIYYSQIVNDFQKGDIAEGYSVSREKKESFPLTVTSAQKNPTAFYLCASSTVRNTEAFFGQGTRLTVV.

The chain recombines TRBV5-4 with TRBJ1-1; a possible D gene is TRBD1 (6 bases). The germline gives CDR1 SGHNT, CDR2 YYREEE (reference sequence). V dropped 4 bases and J dropped 11 bases, with 15 bases sitting between them. The CDR3 totals 12 residues. CDR3 bases: TGTGCCAGCAGCCCGTTGGGGGCTCCGGCTTTCTTT. Its translation is CASSPLGAPAFF.

This chain links TRBV9 with TRBJ1-6; TRBD1 is a possible D gene (5 bases). Germline lookup yields CDR1 SGDLS and CDR2 YYNGEE. V lost 4 bases to trimming and J lost 10 bases, with 15 bases between them. The CDR3 contains 14 residues. The CDR3 loop is CASSPSGGMSPLHF. The CDR3 region has the DNA TGTGCCAGCAGCCCCTCGGGGGGGATGTCACCCCTCCACTTT.